Following are 10 T cell receptor beta chains from one sample sequenced in a study of T cells in Graves' hyperthyroidism and ophthalmopathy. RNA transcripts were the template for amplifying TCR beta CDR3 regions. In the first-round RT-PCR of the TCR CDR3, the HTBI primer set was used. TCRdb itself ran the multiplex PCR reads through MiXCR, one entry per CDR3 protein. The sample lists hundreds of thousands of distinct CDR3 sequences, about 20% occurring once. Input material: blood. These receptors were obtained from a man aged 30 to 39 with Graves' ophthalmopathy.

V is TRBV7-9 and J is TRBJ1-1; D might be TRBD1 (5 bases). The germline CDR1 and CDR2 sequences are SEHNR and FQNEAQ (reference sequence). The CDR3 has 15 residues. The germline V and J ends were trimmed by 6 bases and 3 bases, with 17 bases remaining between them. The CDR3 here is CASRIKGLRHTEAFF. The CDR3 DNA reads as TGTGCCAGCAGAATTAAGGGACTTCGGCACACTGAAGCTTTCTTT.

A few counts support this clonotype. The CDR3: CASSSGTQLYEQYF. The CDR3 region has the DNA TGTGCCAGCAGTTCCGGGACACAACTCTACGAGCAGTACTTC. V usage is TRBV7-9 and J usage is TRBJ2-7, with D perhaps matching TRBD1 (6 bases). The germline gives CDR1 SEHNR, CDR2 FQNEAQ (reference sequence). The V gene lost 6 bases and the J gene lost 3 bases, with 15 bases spanning the gap. The CDR3 has 14 residues.

In its sample, this clonotype was seen many times. The V gene is TRBV30, the J gene TRBJ1-3, with D perhaps TRBD1 (5 bases). This CDR3 is built from 14 residues. V dropped 5 bases and J dropped 4 bases, with 15 bases sitting between them. CDR1 is GTSNPN, CDR2 SVGIG, per germline (reference sequence). The DNA of the CDR3 is TGTGCCTGGGGTGGGCCGGGACGGGGAAACACCATATATTTT. Its protein product is CAWGGPGRGNTIYF.

This clonotype showed up just a few times. The chain combines TRBV20-1 with TRBJ2-7; the D is unclear. V lost 6 bases, J lost 0 bases, and 12 bases lay in between. CDR1 and CDR2 (germline): DFQATT, SNEGSKA (reference sequence). The CDR3 has 13 amino acids. CDR3 protein: CSAPKASSYEQYF. The CDR3 DNA reads TGCAGTGCCCCCAAGGCGTCCTCCTACGAGCAGTACTTC.

This clonotype was recorded a few times. The DNA of the CDR3 is TGCAGCGTTGAAGATCAAGGTGGCAGGGGGCCGCGCACAGATACGCAGTATTTT. Amino acid sequence: CSVEDQGGRGPRTDTQYF. This chain joins TRBV29-1 and TRBJ2-3, with 8 nucleotides matching TRBD1. The CDR3 is made up of 18 amino acids. The germline V gene encodes CDR1 SQVTM and CDR2 ANQGSEA. V was clipped by 0 bases and J by 1 base; unmatched bases: 12.

This clonotype was counted a few times. The J gene is TRBJ2-2, the V gene TRBV28; D is uncertain. This CDR3 contains 16 residues. The V end was cut by 3 bases, the J end by 0 bases, with 11 bases between. The germline V gene has CDR1 MDHEN and CDR2 SYDVKM. The CDR3 sequence is CASSFGRRTNTGELFF. The CDR3 coding sequence is TGTGCCAGCAGTTTCGGTCGCCGGACGAACACCGGGGAGCTGTTTTTT.

The table lists this clonotype with a count of one. It may be a read error: a sequence one base away is much more abundant. This chain uses TRBV5-6 with TRBJ2-2; D call uncertain. This CDR3 has 14 amino acids. The germline CDR1 and CDR2 sequences are SGHDT and YYEEEE. Trimming removed 1 base at V and 7 bases at J, with 11 bases between. Written as DNA, the CDR3 is TGTGCCAGCAGCTTGTGGTTAACGTTCGGGGAGCTGTTTTTT. Its protein product is CASSLWLTFGELFF.

This chain connects TRBV11-1 to TRBJ1-2; TRBD1 might be the D (5 bases). CDR3 length: 14 residues. Germline CDR1 reads SGHAT; CDR2 reads FQDESV (reference sequence). The V gene lost 0 bases and the J gene lost 6 bases, with 11 bases spanning the gap. The CDR3 loop reads CASSLAGTFDGYTF. The DNA of the CDR3 is TGTGCCAGCAGCTTAGCCGGGACTTTTGATGGCTACACCTTC.

This rearrangement joins TRBV10-3 to TRBJ1-1; 8 nucleotides align to TRBD1. Germline V gives CDR1 ENHRY, CDR2 SYGVKD. The CDR3 has 17 amino acids. The V and J ends lost 6 bases and 0 bases, in that order; junction bases with no gene match: 12. Here the CDR3 reads CAIRPGTGFGMNTEAFF. In DNA form, the CDR3 reads TGTGCCATCAGACCCGGGACAGGCTTCGGAATGAACACTGAAGCTTTCTTT.

There are a few counts of this clonotype. This rearrangement joins TRBV28 to TRBJ2-7, with D perhaps given as TRBD1 or TRBD2 (6 bases each). Germline V CDR1 and CDR2: MDHEN, SYDVKM. The CDR3 runs to 17 residues. Deletions cut 3 bases from V and 6 bases from J, with 24 bases between. CDR3 bases: TGTGCCAGCAGTTTTATGGGGCTAGGACAAACGGGGGCCGAGCAGTACTTC. Its protein product is CASSFMGLGQTGAEQYF.